A single sample is the source of the 5 T cell receptor beta chains below, sequenced in a study of T cells in Graves' hyperthyroidism and ophthalmopathy. RNA transcripts provided the source from which TCR beta CDR3 regions were amplified. In the first-round RT-PCR of the TCR CDR3, the HTBI primer set was used. TCRdb reprocessed the multiplex PCR reads with MiXCR, giving one entry per CDR3 protein. The table records approximately 600,000 distinct CDR3 sequences, 14% of them present only once. The material sequenced was blood. All receptors come from a woman aged 18 to 35 with Graves' ophthalmopathy.

A few counts support this clonotype. The chain couples TRBV5-6 to TRBJ2-7, with 7 bases fitting TRBD1. The CDR3 consists of 14 residues. V shed 0 bases and J 4 bases; nucleotides not matched to a gene: 4. Germline lookup yields CDR1 SGHDT and CDR2 YYEEEE. CDR3 in DNA: TGTGCCAGCAGCTTGGTAAGGACAGGTTACGAGCAGTACTTC. This sequence encodes CASSLVRTGYEQYF.

On this clonotype: Since a much larger clone is just one base distant, this may be a read error. The gene calls are TRBV24-1 and TRBJ1-2; a weak D match, TRBD1 (6 bases). Germline CDR1 KGHDR, CDR2 SFDVKD. V dropped 4 bases and J dropped 4 bases, with 9 bases sitting between them. There are 13 residues in the CDR3. The CDR3 spells CATSDPDSYGYTF. For the CDR3, the DNA is TGTGCCACCAGTGACCCGGACAGCTATGGCTACACCTTC.

J is TRBJ1-2 and V is TRBV5-1; the D is unclear. Trimming took off 1 base at V and 2 bases at J, with 12 bases between the two ends. The CDR3 totals 15 residues. Germline CDR1 and CDR2: SGHRS and YFSETQ. For the CDR3, the DNA is TGCGCCAGCAGCTTGACGGGCCGGACCAACTATGGCTACACCTTC. Amino acid sequence: CASSLTGRTNYGYTF.

This clonotype appeared many times. CDR3 sequence (DNA): TGTGCCAGCAGCTCCGCTCAAGACAACTATGGCTACACCTTC. Its protein is CASSSAQDNYGYTF. J is TRBJ1-2 and V is TRBV7-9; no definite D call. This CDR3 has 14 amino acids. Germline CDR1 SEHNR, CDR2 FQNEAQ (reference sequence). V was cut by 4 bases and J by 2 bases, with 11 bases left in between.

This clonotype was recorded at least ten times. This chain connects TRBV20-1 to TRBJ1-5, with a weak D call TRBD1 (5 bases). This CDR3 has 13 residues. The V gene lost 2 bases and the J gene lost 3 bases, with 8 bases spanning the gap. CDR1 DFQATT and CDR2 SNEGSKA come from the germline V gene (reference sequence). CDR3 sequence (DNA): TGCAGTGCTAGAAACAGGTTCAATCAGCCCCAGCATTTT. As protein: CSARNRFNQPQHF.